A single sample is the source of the 25 T cell receptor beta chains below, sequenced in a study of T cell repertoires in cytomegalovirus infection. MiXCR, applied by TCRdb to the reads, yields one record per CDR3 protein. This sample carries approximately 500,000 distinct CDR3 sequences, approximately 15% of them seen once, and the ten largest clones take 20% to 30%. Sequenced input: CD8+ T cells from PBMCs. The receptors were sampled from a human donor in good health (CMV status not recorded). Some clones in this sample may be carry-over from other donors' samples.

This clonotype was observed at least ten times. The chain has TRBV7-2 and TRBJ2-4; 8 positions match TRBD1. CDR1 and CDR2 (germline): SGHTA, FQGNSA. The CDR3 is 17 amino acids. V was pared by 1 base and J by 7 bases, with 12 bases of the junction left unmatched. CDR3 sequence reads: CASSLGSGNRGWNIQYF. The CDR3 region has the DNA TGTGCCAGCAGCTTAGGTTCGGGGAACAGGGGGTGGAACATTCAGTACTTC.

The V gene is TRBV7-9, the J gene TRBJ2-5; D unclear. This CDR3 comprises 14 residues. Germline V lookup: CDR1 SEHNR, CDR2 FQNEAQ (reference sequence). Trimming stripped 0 bases from V and 1 base from J, with 6 bases between. CDR3 sequence: CASSLAGRQETQYF. In DNA form, the CDR3 reads TGTGCCAGCAGCTTAGCCGGGCGCCAAGAGACCCAGTACTTC.

This clonotype was seen only a few times. The V gene is TRBV20-1, the J gene TRBJ2-7, with TRBD2 as a possible D gene (6 bases). CDR1 and CDR2 from the germline V gene are DFQATT and SNEGSKA (reference sequence). The CDR3 consists of 15 residues. Between the trimmed V and J ends, which lost 3 bases and 2 bases, there was a span of 17 bases. The CDR3: CSASNLGGSPYEQYF. For the CDR3, the DNA is TGCAGTGCTAGTAACCTGGGGGGATCCCCCTACGAGCAGTACTTC.

Of note for this clonotype: This could be a read error, since a much larger clone is one nucleotide away. The conserved closing phenylalanine or tryptophan is absent in this CDR3, likely reflecting a read error. The gene calls are TRBV29-1 and TRBJ2-7; TRBD2 agrees at 9 bases. V was clipped by 2 bases and J by 2 bases; unmatched bases: 7. The CDR3 consists of 15 residues. Germline values: CDR1 SQVTM, CDR2 ANQGSEA. The CDR3, as DNA: TGCAGCGTTGAAACCATAGCGGGAGAGCCCTACGAGCAGTACTTA. Amino acids: CSVETIAGEPYEQYL.

In its sample, this clonotype was seen a few times. This chain joins TRBV4-1 and TRBJ2-3, with D possibly TRBD1 on 5 matching bases. Germline V lookup: CDR1 MGHRA, CDR2 YSYEKL. CDR3 length: 16 amino acids. Between the trimmed V and J ends, which lost 2 bases and 0 bases, there was a span of 12 bases. The CDR3 sequence: CASSQRSTVSTDTQYF. The CDR3 DNA sequence: TGCGCCAGCAGCCAACGATCGACAGTTAGCACAGATACGCAGTATTTT.

This clonotype was seen ten or more times. Here the CDR3 reads CASSEWERRSHGPQHF. The CDR3 DNA sequence: TGTGCCAGCAGTGAATGGGAGAGGAGGTCCCATGGGCCCCAGCATTTT. This chain connects TRBV6-1 to TRBJ1-5; D is ambiguous. Germline assignment: CDR1 MNHNS and CDR2 SASEGT. Trimming took off 2 bases at V and 9 bases at J, with 20 bases between the two ends. The length of the CDR3 is 16 residues.

This clonotype was recorded many times. The chain recombines TRBV28 with TRBJ2-4; TRBD2 might be the D (6 bases). The CDR3 has 16 amino acids. V dropped 2 bases and J dropped 3 bases, with 14 bases sitting between them. CDR1 is MDHEN, CDR2 SYDVKM, per germline. This CDR3 is CASSLESGAGKNIQYF. CDR3 DNA sequence: TGTGCCAGCAGTTTAGAGTCGGGAGCAGGCAAAAACATTCAGTACTTC.

The gene calls are TRBV27 and TRBJ2-7, with D maybe TRBD1 (5 bases). V lost 4 bases, J lost 2 bases, and 9 bases lay in between. CDR1 is MNHEY, CDR2 SMNVEV, per germline (reference sequence). CDR3 length equals 13 residues. Written as DNA, the CDR3 is TGTGCCAGCAGTTGGGGCCGAACCTACGAGCAGTACTTC. This encodes CASSWGRTYEQYF.

This clonotype was counted many times. The DNA of the CDR3 is TGTGCCACCCGGCGGGGAACAGGGGATACGCAGTATTTT. This translates into CATRRGTGDTQYF. The chain carries TRBV7-6 and TRBJ2-3, with D tentatively TRBD1 or TRBD2 (6 bases each). The CDR3 loop spans 13 amino acids. Germline V gene data show CDR1 as SGHVS and CDR2 as FNYEAQ. The V end was cut by 10 bases, the J end by 6 bases, with 17 bases between.

This chain links TRBV14 with TRBJ2-6, with 9 bases lining up with TRBD1. The CDR3 has 16 amino acids. Germline-derived CDR1 and CDR2 are SGHDN and FVKESK. V shed 4 bases, J shed 3 bases, and the junction held 4 bases outside the gene matches. CDR3 protein: CASSPGQGFGANVLTF. The CDR3 DNA is TGTGCCAGCAGCCCGGGACAGGGTTTTGGGGCCAACGTCCTGACTTTC.

This chain uses TRBV27 with TRBJ1-5; 8 bases are a match to TRBD1. This CDR3 spans 17 amino acids. J gave up 0 bases and V 6 bases, and 10 bases lay outside the gene matches. Germline-derived CDR1 and CDR2 are MNHEY and SMNVEV (reference sequence). For the CDR3, the DNA is TGTGCCAGCAGCTCGGACAGGGAGGCATATAGCAATCAGCCCCAGCATTTT. This sequence encodes CASSSDREAYSNQPQHF.

Of note for this clonotype: This may be a read error: a much more frequent sequence differs by one nucleotide. The chain combines TRBV6-1 with TRBJ1-5; 7 positions match TRBD1. Per the germline V gene, CDR1 is MNHNS and CDR2 is SASEGT. This CDR3 region has 15 residues. Trimming at V came to 8 bases and at J to 1 base, leaving 8 bases not matched to a gene. CDR3 protein: CASHSGTVSNQPQHF. In DNA, the CDR3 is TGTGCCAGCCACAGCGGGACAGTGAGCAATCAGCCCCAGCATTTT.

This chain links TRBV5-1 with TRBJ2-1; 7 bases align to TRBD2. Germline V gives CDR1 SGHRS, CDR2 YFSETQ. The CDR3 runs to 16 residues. With V trimmed by 0 bases and J by 0 bases, 3 bases remained unmatched. CDR3 in DNA: TGCGCCAGCAGCTTGGGTCCGGGGGGCTCCTACAATGAGCAGTTCTTC. Its protein product is CASSLGPGGSYNEQFF.

A word on this clonotype: This CDR3 fails to terminate in the conserved phenylalanine or tryptophan, so it likely reflects a read error. This sequence joins TRBV6-5 and TRBJ2-1, with D unresolved. Germline CDR1 MNHEY, CDR2 SVGAGI. The CDR3 consists of 14 residues. CDR3 bases: TGTGCCCGCAGTTACTCCCGGGTGGGCGTTGAGCAGTTCTTA. This translates into CARSYSRVGVEQFL.

This clonotype was found a few times. This chain uses TRBV9 with TRBJ2-7; 8 nucleotides match TRBD1. After removal of 4 bases from V and 0 bases from J, the junction contained 6 bases not matched to a gene. The CDR3 is 15 amino acids. Germline CDR1 reads SGDLS; CDR2 reads YYNGEE. The CDR3 DNA is TGTGCCAGCAGCCCGACAGGGGAGCTCTCCTACGAGCAGTACTTC. Encoded protein: CASSPTGELSYEQYF.

This clonotype was counted a few times. The chain has TRBV7-3 and TRBJ2-2; D ambiguous. Germline V lookup: CDR1 SGHTA, CDR2 FQGTGA. CDR3 length: 14 residues. V lost 2 bases, J lost 4 bases, and 8 bases lay in between. The CDR3, as DNA: TGTGCCAGCAGCTTAGGCCAACCCACCGGGGAGCTGTTTTTT. This sequence encodes CASSLGQPTGELFF.

This clonotype appeared many times. The chain recombines TRBV11-2 with TRBJ2-3, with 7 bases that match TRBD1. The ends lost 5 bases at V and 2 bases at J; junction bases unmatched: 4. This CDR3 is 14 amino acids long. CDR1 and CDR2 from the germline V gene are SGHAT and FQNNGV. The CDR3 nucleotides read TGTGCCAGCAGCCTGACAGGGTTCACAGATACGCAGTATTTT. It is translated as CASSLTGFTDTQYF.

This clonotype showed up many times. The chain has TRBV7-9 and TRBJ2-7; 13 nucleotides line up with TRBD2. Germline-derived CDR1 and CDR2 are SEHNR and FQNEAQ (reference sequence). The CDR3 spans 17 residues. Germline trimming cut 1 base from V and 3 bases from J; bases unmatched to any gene: 6. CDR3 region: CASSLELGTSGVYEQYF. CDR3 nucleotide sequence: TGTGCCAGCAGCTTAGAGTTGGGGACTAGCGGGGTCTACGAGCAGTACTTC. Full variable domain (missing parts from reference TRBV7-9 and TRBJ2-7): DTGVSQNPRHKITKRGQNVTFRCDPISEHNRLYWYRQTLGQGPEFLTYFQNEAQLEKSRLLSDRFSAERPKGSFSTLEIQRTEQGDSAMYLCASSLELGTSGVYEQYFGPGTRLTVT.

This clonotype was observed at least ten times. The rearrangement uses TRBV4-1 and TRBJ1-1; 7 bases are shared with TRBD1. This CDR3 is built from 15 residues. The V gene end was trimmed by 1 base and the J gene end by 5 bases; junction bases not matched to a gene: 7. Looked up from germline, CDR1 is MGHRA and CDR2 is YSYEKL. The CDR3 nucleotides are TGCGCCAGCAGCCAAGTGGGCAGGGGGTTAACTGAAGCTTTCTTT. Translating it yields CASSQVGRGLTEAFF.

As concerns this clonotype: Given the absence of the conserved phenylalanine or tryptophan at the CDR3 end, a read error is likely. The genes are TRBV27 and TRBJ1-5; tentative D call: TRBD1 (5 bases). Germline loops: CDR1 MNHEY, CDR2 SMNVEV (reference sequence). The CDR3 is made up of 16 amino acids. The ends were cut back, 5 bases at V and 2 bases at J, with 16 bases in the middle. Written as DNA, the CDR3 is TGTGCCAGCAGTCCGATGTCGGGGCTCCGCAATCAGCCCCAGCATTAT. Protein product: CASSPMSGLRNQPQHY.

This clonotype occurred a few times. A read error may produce the germline difference seen at one junction end. This chain connects TRBV5-8 to TRBJ2-1; TRBD2 is a possible D gene (6 bases). Germline V gene sequence: CDR1 SGHTS, CDR2 YDEGEE. CDR3 length equals 12 residues. The CDR3 DNA follows: TGTGCCAGCAGCTTGGGACTAGTAGATGTCGTCTTC. It specifies CASSLGLVDVVF.

This clonotype came up many times. The chain links TRBV7-9 to TRBJ1-1; D is unresolved. Germline-derived CDR1 and CDR2 are SEHNR and FQNEAQ (reference sequence). This CDR3 comprises 14 residues. With 4 bases removed from V and 1 base from J, the gap between germline ends came to 10 bases. The CDR3 DNA is TGTGCCAGCAGCTCCCAAAACAAGAACACTGAAGCTTTCTTT. Protein product: CASSSQNKNTEAFF. Looking up the rest from reference TRBV7-9 and TRBJ1-1 gives the full variable domain: DTGVSQNPRHKITKRGQNVTFRCDPISEHNRLYWYRQTLGQGPEFLTYFQNEAQLEKSRLLSDRFSAERPKGSFSTLEIQRTEQGDSAMYLCASSSQNKNTEAFFGQGTRLTVV.

This clonotype was recorded many times. The chain recombines TRBV5-1 with TRBJ1-5; D perhaps matches TRBD1 (5 bases). Germline CDR1 is SGHRS and CDR2 is YFSETQ. V was cut by 0 bases and J by 6 bases, with 7 bases left in between. This CDR3 has 13 residues. CDR3 in DNA: TGCGCCAGCAGCTTGGACGGGGCTCAGCCCCAGCATTTT. This sequence encodes CASSLDGAQPQHF.

This chain joins TRBV24-1 and TRBJ1-5; 8 bases agree with TRBD1. CDR3 length: 16 amino acids. J gave up 0 bases and V 4 bases, and 4 bases lay outside the gene matches. Germline V gene sequence: CDR1 KGHDR, CDR2 SFDVKD. CDR3 sequence (DNA): TGTGCCACCAGTGAAGGGACAGGTACTAGCAATCAGCCCCAGCATTTT. Encoded protein: CATSEGTGTSNQPQHF.

Ten or more counts support this clonotype. The gene calls are TRBV12-3 or TRBV12-4 and TRBJ2-1, with a tentative D call TRBD2 (5 bases). The CDR3 contains 13 residues. The V end was cut by 0 bases, the J end by 8 bases, with 8 bases between. The CDR3 DNA reads TGTGCCAGCAGTTTAGCTAGCGTCTATGAGCAGTTCTTC. Amino acid sequence: CASSLASVYEQFF.